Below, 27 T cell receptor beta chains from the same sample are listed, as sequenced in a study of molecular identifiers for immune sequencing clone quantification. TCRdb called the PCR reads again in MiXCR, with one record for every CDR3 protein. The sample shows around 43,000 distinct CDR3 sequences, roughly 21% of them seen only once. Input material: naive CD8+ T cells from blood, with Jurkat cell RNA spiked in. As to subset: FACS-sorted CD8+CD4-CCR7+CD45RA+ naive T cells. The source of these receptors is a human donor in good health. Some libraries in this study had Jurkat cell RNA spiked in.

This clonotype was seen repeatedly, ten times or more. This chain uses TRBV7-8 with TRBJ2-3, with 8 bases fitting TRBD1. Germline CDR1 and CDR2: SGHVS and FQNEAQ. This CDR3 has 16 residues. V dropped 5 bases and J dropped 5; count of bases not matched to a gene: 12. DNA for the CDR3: TGTGCCAGCAGCATTATCTCAGGGGGCAGGATAGATACGCAGTATTTT. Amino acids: CASSIISGGRIDTQYF.

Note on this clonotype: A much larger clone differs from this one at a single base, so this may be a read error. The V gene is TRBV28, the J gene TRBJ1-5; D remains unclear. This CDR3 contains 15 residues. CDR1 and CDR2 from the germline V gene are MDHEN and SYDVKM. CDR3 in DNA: TGTGCCAGCAGTTTAACCCAGAATAGCAATCGGCCCCAGCATTTT. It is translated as CASSLTQNSNRPQHF.

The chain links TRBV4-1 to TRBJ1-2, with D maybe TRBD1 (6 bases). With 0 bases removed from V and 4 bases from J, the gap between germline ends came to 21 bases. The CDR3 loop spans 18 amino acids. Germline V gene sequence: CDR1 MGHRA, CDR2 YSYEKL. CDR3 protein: CASSQDPTYPTGVYGYTF. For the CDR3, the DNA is TGCGCCAGCAGCCAAGACCCAACATATCCGACAGGAGTCTATGGCTACACCTTC.

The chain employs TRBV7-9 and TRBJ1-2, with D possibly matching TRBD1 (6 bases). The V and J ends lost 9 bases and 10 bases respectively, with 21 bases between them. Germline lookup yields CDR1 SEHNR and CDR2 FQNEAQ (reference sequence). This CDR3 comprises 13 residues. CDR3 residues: CASRQDVAEVYTF. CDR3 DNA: TGTGCCAGTAGACAGGACGTAGCAGAAGTCTACACCTTC.

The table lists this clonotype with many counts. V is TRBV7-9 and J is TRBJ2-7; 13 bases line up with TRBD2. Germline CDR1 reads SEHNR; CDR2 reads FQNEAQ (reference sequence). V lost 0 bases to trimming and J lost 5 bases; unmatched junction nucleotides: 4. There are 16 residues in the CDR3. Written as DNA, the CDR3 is TGTGCCAGCAGCTTAGCCAGGACTAGCGGGAGCCACGAGCAGTACTTC. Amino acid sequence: CASSLARTSGSHEQYF.

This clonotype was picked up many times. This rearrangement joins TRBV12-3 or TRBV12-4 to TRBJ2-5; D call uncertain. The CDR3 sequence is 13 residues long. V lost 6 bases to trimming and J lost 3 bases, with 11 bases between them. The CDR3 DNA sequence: TGTGCCAGCAGCGAGGTAGCCGAAGAGACCCAGTACTTC. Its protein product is CASSEVAEETQYF.

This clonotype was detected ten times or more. Written as DNA, the CDR3 is TGCAGTGCCCGCCCAGGGACAGGGGTTTTCTACGAGCAGTACTTC. Protein sequence: CSARPGTGVFYEQYF. This chain connects TRBV20-1 to TRBJ2-7, with 10 bases that match TRBD1. The CDR3 is made up of 15 amino acids. Trimming at V came to 6 bases and at J to 3 bases, leaving 11 bases not matched to a gene. Germline CDR1 is DFQATT and CDR2 is SNEGSKA (reference sequence).

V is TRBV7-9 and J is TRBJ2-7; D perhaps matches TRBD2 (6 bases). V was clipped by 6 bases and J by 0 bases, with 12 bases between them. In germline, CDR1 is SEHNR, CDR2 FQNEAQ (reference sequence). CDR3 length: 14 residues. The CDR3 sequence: CASSPGGISYEQYF. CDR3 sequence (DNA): TGTGCCAGCAGTCCCGGCGGGATCTCCTACGAGCAGTACTTC.

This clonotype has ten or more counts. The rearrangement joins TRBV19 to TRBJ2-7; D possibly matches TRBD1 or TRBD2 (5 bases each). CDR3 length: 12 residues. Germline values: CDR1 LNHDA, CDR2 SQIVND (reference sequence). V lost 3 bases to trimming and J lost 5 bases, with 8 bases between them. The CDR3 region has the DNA TGTGCCAGTAGTATGGGGGAAAACGAGCAGTACTTC. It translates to CASSMGENEQYF.

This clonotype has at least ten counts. The CDR3 DNA reads as TGCGCCAGCAGCCAAGATGGACGGAGCCGGTCCTGGGAGCAGTACTTC. Protein product: CASSQDGRSRSWEQYF. The genes are TRBV4-1 and TRBJ2-7; D is undetermined. Germline V gene sequence: CDR1 MGHRA, CDR2 YSYEKL. CDR3 size: 16 residues. The V end was cut by 0 bases, the J end by 7 bases, with 19 bases between.

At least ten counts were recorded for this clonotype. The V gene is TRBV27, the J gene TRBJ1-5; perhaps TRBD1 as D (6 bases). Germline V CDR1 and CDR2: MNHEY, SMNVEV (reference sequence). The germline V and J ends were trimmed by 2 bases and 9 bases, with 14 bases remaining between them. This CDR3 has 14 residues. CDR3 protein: CASSLKQGLGPQHF. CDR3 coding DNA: TGTGCCAGCAGTTTAAAACAGGGACTCGGGCCCCAGCATTTT.

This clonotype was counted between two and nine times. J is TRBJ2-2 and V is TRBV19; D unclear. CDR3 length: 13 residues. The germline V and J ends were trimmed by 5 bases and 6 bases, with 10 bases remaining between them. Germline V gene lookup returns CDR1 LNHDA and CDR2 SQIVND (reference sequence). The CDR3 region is CASSFPPPGELFF. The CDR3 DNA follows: TGTGCCAGTAGTTTCCCCCCCCCCGGGGAGCTGTTTTTT. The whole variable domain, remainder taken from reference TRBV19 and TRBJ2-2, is DGGITQSPKYLFRKEGQNVTLSCEQNLNHDAMYWYRQDPGQGLRLIYYSQIVNDFQKGDIAEGYSVSREKKESFPLTVTSAQKNPTAFYLCASSFPPPGELFFGEGSRLTVL.

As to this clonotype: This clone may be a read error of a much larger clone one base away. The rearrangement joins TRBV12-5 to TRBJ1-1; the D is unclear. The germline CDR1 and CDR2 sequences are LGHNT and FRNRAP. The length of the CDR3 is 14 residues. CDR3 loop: CAGGGLRADTEAFF. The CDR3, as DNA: TGTGCTGGTGGTGGACTGCGGGCAGACACTGAAGCTTTCTTT.

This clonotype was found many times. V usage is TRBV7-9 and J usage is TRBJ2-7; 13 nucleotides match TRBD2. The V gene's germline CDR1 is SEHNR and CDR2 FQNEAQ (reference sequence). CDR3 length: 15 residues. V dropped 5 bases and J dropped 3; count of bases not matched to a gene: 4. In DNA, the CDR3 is TGTGCCAGCAGCCCCAGGACTAGCGGGGGCTACGAGCAGTACTTC. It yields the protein CASSPRTSGGYEQYF.

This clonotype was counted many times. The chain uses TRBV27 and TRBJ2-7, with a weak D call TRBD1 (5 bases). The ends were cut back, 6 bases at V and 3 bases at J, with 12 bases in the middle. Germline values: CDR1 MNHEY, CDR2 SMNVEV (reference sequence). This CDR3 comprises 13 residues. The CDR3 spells CASRAWGNYEQYF. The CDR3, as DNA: TGTGCCAGCAGAGCTTGGGGCAACTACGAGCAGTACTTC.

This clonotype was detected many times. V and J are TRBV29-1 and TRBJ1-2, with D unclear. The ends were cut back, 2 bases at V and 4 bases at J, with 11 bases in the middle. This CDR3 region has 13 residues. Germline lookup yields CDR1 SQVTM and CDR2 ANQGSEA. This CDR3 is CSVEQGTAYGYTF. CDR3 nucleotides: TGCAGCGTTGAACAAGGAACAGCCTATGGCTACACCTTC.

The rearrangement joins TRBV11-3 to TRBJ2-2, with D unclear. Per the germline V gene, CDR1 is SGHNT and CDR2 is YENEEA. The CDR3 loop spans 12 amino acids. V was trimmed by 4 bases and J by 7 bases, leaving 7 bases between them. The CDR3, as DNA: TGTGCCAGCAGCTCCGACAACGGGGAGCTGTTTTTT. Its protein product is CASSSDNGELFF.

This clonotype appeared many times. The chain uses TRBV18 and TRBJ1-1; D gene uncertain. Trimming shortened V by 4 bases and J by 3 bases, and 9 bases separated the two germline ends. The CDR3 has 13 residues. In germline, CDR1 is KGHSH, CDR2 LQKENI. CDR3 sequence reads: CASSLPPDTEAFF. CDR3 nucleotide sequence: TGTGCCAGCTCACTCCCACCGGACACTGAAGCTTTCTTT.

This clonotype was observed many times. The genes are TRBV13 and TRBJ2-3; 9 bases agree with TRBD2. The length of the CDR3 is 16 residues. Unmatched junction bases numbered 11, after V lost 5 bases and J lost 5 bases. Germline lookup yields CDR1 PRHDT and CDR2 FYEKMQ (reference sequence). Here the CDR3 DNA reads TGTGCCAGCAGCCTCCGGACTAGCGAAGATCAAGATACGCAGTATTTT. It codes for CASSLRTSEDQDTQYF. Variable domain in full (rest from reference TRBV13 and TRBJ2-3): AAGVIQSPRHLIKEKRETATLKCYPIPRHDTVYWYQQGPGQDPQFLISFYEKMQSDKGSIPDRFSAQQFSDYHSELNMSSLELGDSALYFCASSLRTSEDQDTQYFGPGTRLTVL.

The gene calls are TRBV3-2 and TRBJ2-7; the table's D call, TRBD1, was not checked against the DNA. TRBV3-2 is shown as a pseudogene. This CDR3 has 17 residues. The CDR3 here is CASSQESRGGQDYEQYF. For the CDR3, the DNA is TGTGCCAGCAGCCAAGAGTCCCGAGGGGGACAGGACTACGAGCAGTACTTC.

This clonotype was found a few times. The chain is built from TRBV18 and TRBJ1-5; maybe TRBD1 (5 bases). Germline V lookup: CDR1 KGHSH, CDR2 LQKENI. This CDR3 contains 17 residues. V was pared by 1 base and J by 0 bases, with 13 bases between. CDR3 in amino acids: CASSPLGGACSNQPQHF. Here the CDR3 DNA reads TGTGCCAGCTCACCACTGGGGGGAGCCTGTAGCAATCAGCCCCAGCATTTT.

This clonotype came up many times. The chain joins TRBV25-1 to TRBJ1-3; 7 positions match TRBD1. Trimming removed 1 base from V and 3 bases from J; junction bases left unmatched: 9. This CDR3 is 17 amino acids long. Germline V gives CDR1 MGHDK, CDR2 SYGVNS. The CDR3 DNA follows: TGTGCCAGCAGTGAATCACCCCGGGACAGATTTGGAAACACCATATATTTT. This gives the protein CASSESPRDRFGNTIYF.

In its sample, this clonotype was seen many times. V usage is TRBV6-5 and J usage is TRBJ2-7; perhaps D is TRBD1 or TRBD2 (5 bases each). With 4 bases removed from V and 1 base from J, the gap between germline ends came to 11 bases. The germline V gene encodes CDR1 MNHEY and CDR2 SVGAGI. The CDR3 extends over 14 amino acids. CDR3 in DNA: TGTGCCAGCAGTTGGGACGGCCGATCCTACGAGCAGTACTTC. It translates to CASSWDGRSYEQYF.

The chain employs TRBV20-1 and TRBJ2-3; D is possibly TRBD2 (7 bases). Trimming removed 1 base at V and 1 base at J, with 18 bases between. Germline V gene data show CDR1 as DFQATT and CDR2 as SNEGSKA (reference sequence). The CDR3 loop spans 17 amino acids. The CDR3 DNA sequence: TGCAGTGCTAGAGGGGGGGGCGGCTGGGACGGCACAGATACGCAGTATTTT. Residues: CSARGGGGWDGTDTQYF.

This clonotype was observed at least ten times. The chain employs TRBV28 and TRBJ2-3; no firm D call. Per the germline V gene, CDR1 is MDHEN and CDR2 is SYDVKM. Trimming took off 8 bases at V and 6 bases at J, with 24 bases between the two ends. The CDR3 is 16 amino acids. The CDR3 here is CASQDGSIRSSDTQYF. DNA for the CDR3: TGTGCCAGCCAAGACGGTTCCATACGCAGTTCGGATACGCAGTATTTT.

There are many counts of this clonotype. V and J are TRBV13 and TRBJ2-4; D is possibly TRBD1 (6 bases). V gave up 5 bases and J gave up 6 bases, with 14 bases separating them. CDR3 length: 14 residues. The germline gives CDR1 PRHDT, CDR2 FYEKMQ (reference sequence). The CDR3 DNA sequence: TGTGCCAGCAGCGCCCGACAGGCTATAAACATTCAGTACTTC. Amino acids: CASSARQAINIQYF.

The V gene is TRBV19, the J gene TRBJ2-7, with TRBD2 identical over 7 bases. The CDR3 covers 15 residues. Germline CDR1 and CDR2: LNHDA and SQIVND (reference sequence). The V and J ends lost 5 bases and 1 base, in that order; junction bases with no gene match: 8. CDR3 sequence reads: CASSPGVGGSYEQYF. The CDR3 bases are TGTGCCAGTAGTCCCGGCGTGGGGGGGTCCTACGAGCAGTACTTC.